The rows below give T cell receptor beta chains drawn from one sample of a study of control samples from healthy donors and cancer patients. TCRdb keeps only in-frame clones here, not all; method: immunoSEQ multiplex PCR. The data hold around 130,000 clones, with roughly 91% observed a single time. Sequencing input: PBMCs. These receptors were obtained from a man between 45 and 60 years old with head and neck cancer. The CDR3 runs from the conserved cysteine through the conserved F or W. D genes are given only for firm matches. Not every row has a clone size; where given, it reads once, few, many or a size class.

NA,TRBJ1-1,TRBV5-5,15,NA,CASSLAPGGGTEAFF,TGTGCCAGCAGCTTGGCCCCAGGAGGTGGCACTGAAGCTTTCTTT
once,TRBJ2-5,TRBV10-3,15,TRBD1,CAIRNPGTEQETQYF,TGTGCCATCCGTAATCCCGGGACAGAACAAGAGACCCAGTACTTC
NA,TRBJ2-3,TRBV6-2/TRBV6-3,15,TRBD2,CASSTLAGVRDTQYF,TGTGCCAGCAGTACATTAGCGGGGGTCAGAGATACGCAGTATTTT
NA,TRBJ2-7,TRBV2,14,TRBD1,CATKRDRGIYEQYF,TGTGCCACCAAGAGAGACAGGGGGATCTACGAGCAGTACTTC
once,TRBJ2-1,TRBV5-6,18,TRBD2,CASSLSLAGALSSSEQFF,TGTGCCAGCAGCTTGTCACTAGCGGGGGCCCTAAGTTCGTCAGAGCAGTTCTTC
NA,TRBJ2-5,TRBV6-1,17,TRBD2,CASSEFAGTSYQETQYF,TGTGCCAGCAGTGAATTTGCCGGGACTAGCTACCAAGAGACCCAGTACTTC
few,TRBJ1-4,TRBV5-8,15,TRBD1,CASRQTGGPNEKLFF,TGTGCCAGCAGACAGACAGGGGGCCCTAATGAAAAACTGTTTTTT
NA,TRBJ2-6,TRBV27,15,NA,CASSSQGLGANVLTF,TGTGCCAGCAGTTCCCAGGGTTTAGGGGCCAACGTCCTGACTTTC
NA,TRBJ2-5,TRBV7-9,12,NA,CASSLVSETQYF,TGTGCCAGCAGCTTAGTTTCAGAGACCCAGTACTTC
NA,TRBJ2-3,TRBV4-2,14,TRBD1,CASSQGTAGDTQYF,TGTGCCAGCAGCCAGGGGACAGCAGGAGATACGCAGTATTTT
few,TRBJ1-2,TRBV6-6,15,TRBD1,CASSQGDRTNYGYTF,TGTGCCAGCAGTCAAGGGGACAGGACCAACTATGGCTACACCTTC
NA,TRBJ2-2,TRBV5-6,15,TRBD1,CASSRGQGNTGELFF,TGTGCCAGCAGCCGCGGACAGGGGAACACCGGGGAGCTGTTTTTT
NA,TRBJ2-2,TRBV30,14,TRBD1,CAWKYRGTAGELFF,TGTGCCTGGAAATACAGGGGTACGGCCGGGGAGCTGTTTTTT
once,TRBJ1-4,TRBV2,13,NA,CATKGRSNEKLFF,TGTGCCACAAAGGGACGGAGTAATGAAAAACTGTTTTTT
NA,TRBJ2-2,TRBV27,16,NA,CASRSPRASRGGELFF,TGTGCCAGCAGGTCCCCCAGAGCCTCACGGGGCGGGGAGCTGTTTTTT
once,TRBJ1-5,TRBV12-3/TRBV12-4,12,TRBD1,CASSLGGTGRTF,TGTGCCAGCAGTTTAGGAGGGACAGGGAGGACTTTT
NA,TRBJ1-4,TRBV7-9,14,NA,CASSLAGGSQLLFF,TGTGCCAGCAGCTTAGCAGGGGGTAGTCAGTTACTGTTTTTT
NA,TRBJ2-5,TRBV7-2,16,TRBD2,CASSQPAGGPGETQYF,TGTGCCAGCAGCCAGCCAGCGGGGGGGCCAGGGGAGACCCAGTACTTC
NA,TRBJ1-4,TRBV6-6,14,TRBD1,CASSHGQGREKLFF,TGTGCCAGCAGCCACGGACAGGGTCGGGAAAAACTGTTTTTT
NA,TRBJ2-7,TRBV10-1,16,TRBD1,CASSWAGQGAGYEQYF,TGCGCCAGCAGTTGGGCGGGACAGGGGGCGGGCTACGAGCAGTACTTC
NA,TRBJ2-1,TRBV12-3/TRBV12-4,13,NA,CASSLRGADEQFF,TGTGCCAGCAGTTTGAGAGGGGCCGATGAGCAGTTCTTC
few,TRBJ1-1,TRBV7-3,13,NA,CASSLTVNTEAFF,TGTGCCAGCAGCTTAACCGTGAACACTGAAGCTTTCTTT
NA,TRBJ2-6,TRBV29-1,15,NA,CSVDSQGSGANVLTF,TGCAGCGTTGATTCCCAGGGCTCTGGGGCCAACGTCCTGACTTTC
NA,TRBJ2-7,TRBV2,11,NA,CASEGRNEQYF,TGTGCCAGCGAGGGGAGGAACGAGCAGTACTTC
NA,TRBJ1-5,TRBV7-8,16,NA,CASSLGVSLSNQPQHF,TGTGCCAGCAGCTTAGGTGTTAGTCTTAGCAATCAGCCCCAGCATTTT
NA,TRBJ1-5,TRBV28,18,TRBD1,CASSPGQGAWGSNQPQHF,TGTGCCAGCAGTCCGGGACAGGGGGCTTGGGGGAGCAATCAGCCCCAGCATTTT
NA,TRBJ1-6,TRBV3-1/TRBV3-2,16,TRBD1,CASSQGDSLSNSPLHF,TGTGCCAGCAGCCAAGGGGACAGCCTTTCTAATTCACCCCTCCACTTT
NA,TRBJ2-2,TRBV9,14,NA,CASSGGANPGELFF,TGTGCCAGCAGCGGCGGGGCGAACCCCGGGGAGCTGTTTTTT
NA,TRBJ2-3,TRBV2,17,TRBD2,CASSEALWRGSTDTQYF,TGTGCCAGCAGTGAAGCGCTTTGGCGGGGGAGCACAGATACGCAGTATTTT
NA,TRBJ1-1,TRBV7-2,13,TRBD1,CASSLELQGKAFF,TGTGCCAGCAGCTTGGAATTACAGGGGAAAGCTTTCTTT
once,TRBJ2-7,TRBV27,19,TRBD1,CASSFRTGGGFGLAYEQYF,TGTGCCAGCAGTTTCCGGACAGGGGGCGGATTCGGATTGGCCTACGAGCAGTACTTC
NA,TRBJ2-5,TRBV4-3,16,TRBD2,CASSQDLGLAGRPQYF,TGCGCCAGCAGCCAAGACCTAGGACTAGCGGGGCGCCCCCAGTACTTC
NA,TRBJ2-2,TRBV5-1,15,NA,CASSSGTLGTGELFF,TGCGCCAGCAGCTCCGGGACATTGGGCACCGGGGAGCTGTTTTTT
NA,TRBJ2-3,TRBV18,12,NA,CASSRPADTQYF,TGTGCCAGCTCACGACCAGCAGATACGCAGTATTTT
NA,TRBJ2-5,TRBV2,12,NA,CASVQYQETQYF,TGTGCCAGTGTACAGTACCAAGAGACCCAGTACTTC
once,TRBJ2-3,TRBV5-6,15,TRBD2,CASSPGLAGTDTQYF,TGTGCCAGCAGCCCAGGACTAGCGGGGACAGATACGCAGTATTTT
NA,TRBJ1-3,TRBV12-3/TRBV12-4,11,NA,CASRGGNTIYF,TGTGCCAGCAGGGGTGGAAACACCATATATTTT
once,TRBJ2-1,TRBV4-3,14,NA,CASSQIRGAREQFF,TGCGCCAGCAGCCAGATCAGGGGGGCGAGGGAGCAGTTCTTC
NA,TRBJ2-1,TRBV2,14,NA,CASLGRAGEGEQFF,TGTGCCAGCCTCGGCCGGGCAGGGGAGGGTGAGCAGTTCTTC
NA,TRBJ2-5,TRBV28,12,NA,CASRTVKETQYF,TGTGCCAGCAGAACTGTAAAGGAGACCCAGTACTTC
NA,TRBJ1-4,TRBV7-9,16,NA,CASSLGAGSSVEKLFF,TGTGCCAGCAGCTTAGGTGCCGGGAGTTCGGTGGAAAAACTGTTTTTT
NA,TRBJ2-5,TRBV28,14,TRBD2,CASSLRGAQETQYF,TGTGCCAGCAGTTTGCGGGGGGCCCAAGAGACCCAGTACTTC
NA,TRBJ2-6,TRBV19,19,NA,CASSPRWDWWGSGANVLTF,TGTGCCAGTAGTCCCCGCTGGGATTGGTGGGGCTCTGGGGCCAACGTCCTGACTTTC
NA,TRBJ1-2,TRBV18,15,TRBD1,CASSPVTGGAYGYTF,TGTGCCAGCTCACCAGTTACAGGGGGAGCCTATGGCTACACCTTC
NA,TRBJ1-2,TRBV6-5,15,TRBD1,CASSRSTGSGYGYTF,TGTGCCAGCAGTCGTTCGACAGGGTCGGGCTATGGCTACACCTTC
NA,TRBJ2-1,TRBV11-2,16,NA,CASSSGPTVSYNEQFF,TGTGCCAGCAGCTCTGGACCAACGGTCTCCTACAATGAGCAGTTCTTC
NA,TRBJ1-3,TRBV25-1,14,NA,CASSESGGWNTIYF,TGTGCCAGCAGTGAATCGGGGGGCTGGAACACCATATATTTT